One T cell receptor beta chain is described in this entry. Germline V CDR1 and CDR2: SGHVS, FQNEAQ. The CDR3 sequence is 15 residues long. Deletions cut 1 base from V and 2 bases from J, with 9 bases between. In the authors' workflow: Amplification with reference gene primers provided the estimates of nucleated cell counts. This table comes from immunoSEQ multiplex PCR, and its TCRdb copy is limited to in-frame clones, with some not included. That table supplies the V and J calls and clone size; D and trimming were determined from the DNA. The sample gives about 75,000 clones, 90% of which show up once; around 2.6% is in the top ten. This record belongs to a study of blood T cell repertoires in COVID-19. Study information: The cDNA or gDNA used as material had been derived from T cells, B-cell-depleted T cells, or PBMCs.

The genes are TRBV7-8 and TRBJ1-5; D unresolved. The sequenced material came from peripheral blood. This TCR was sampled from a human donor in a cohort sampled during active COVID-19. CDR3 amino acids: CASSLERGGNQPQHF. As DNA, the CDR3 is TGTGCCAGCAGCTTAGAGCGGGGAGGCAATCAGCCCCAGCATTTT.